This T cell receptor beta chain was sequenced for a study of blood T cell repertoires in COVID-19. In the study overall: The United States, Italy and Spain supplied acute and convalescent COVID-19 samples.

This clone was observed a single time. Original processing notes: Amplification from reference gene primers served as the basis for estimated nucleated cell counts. TCRdb's copy holds only in-frame clones and misses some; the assay was immunoSEQ multiplex PCR. D and trimming come from the DNA, and the V and J calls and clone size come from that table. The sample contains 350,000 or so clones, approximately 83% of which appear only once. Participants were placed into cohorts based on the clinical history they reported. Specimen: PBMCs or T cells enriched from blood (not recorded which). The sequence came from a woman aged 40 to 50 with acute COVID-19.

The CDR3: CASSDNRASYEQYF. The CDR3 DNA follows: TGTGCCAGCAGCGATAACAGGGCCTCCTACGAGCAGTACTTC. The chain recombines TRBV7-2 with TRBJ2-7; D is possibly TRBD1 (6 bases). CDR3 size: 14 residues. Trimming cost V 5 bases and J 0 bases, with 11 bases left between them. CDR1 SGHTA and CDR2 FQGNSA come from the germline V gene.